Below, one T cell receptor (beta chain) is given with its context. Antigen: not known. The protocol was immunoSEQ multiplex PCR, while the TCRdb copy is restricted to in-frame clones and leaves out a portion. The data contain roughly 70,000 clones, about 89% of them singletons. The record originates from a study of OX40 agonist ivuxolimab in advanced cancers. Overall study: Prior anti-PD-1, anti-PD-L1 or anti-CTLA-4 therapy was allowed; 30% to 40% had some. There were three patients with partial responses, one having hepatocellular carcinoma and two cutaneous melanoma.

The sampling schedule covered blood at baseline, cycle 4 day 1, and cycle 7 day 1. Overall study findings and caveats: The authors also found low normalized T-cell clonal expansion in some nonresponders.

V lost 2 bases and J lost 10, with 3 bases in between. Germline V CDR1 and CDR2: SGHVS, FNYEAQ. The CDR3 is made up of 10 amino acids. This rearrangement joins TRBV7-6 to TRBJ2-1; D is undetermined. The sequence was collected from an adult with an advanced solid tumor such as melanoma, head and neck, liver or kidney cancer. Sequences were derived from CD4+ or CD8+ T cells sorted from blood, sampled in a trial of the OX40 agonist ivuxolimab. For the CDR3, the DNA is TGTGCCAGCAGCTTACGCGAGCAGTTCTTC. Translated: CASSLREQFF.